Here is one TCR beta chain with its context. The data are from a study of cytomegalovirus exposure and HLA in healthy donors. The CDR3 loop spans 16 amino acids. From germline, CDR1 is LNHNV and CDR2 YYDKDF (reference sequence). With 6 bases removed from V and 1 base from J, the gap between germline ends came to 18 bases. 13 Jbeta primers and 60 Vbeta primers were used for the PCR. Data came from immunoSEQ multiplex PCR; TCRdb stores just in-frame clones and leaves some out. This table holds 60,000 or so clones, approximately 71% found once. V gene TRBV15 combines with J gene TRBJ1-2; D unclear. The specimen was PBMCs. This sequence was found in a woman between 40 and 55 years old in good health and CMV-seropositive. The CDR3 nucleotides are TGTGCCACCAGTATAAGTTGGGCGCCCCTTAACTATGGCTACACCTTC. Translation: CATSISWAPLNYGYTF.